The source of this TCR beta chain is a study of PD-L1 blockade in urothelial cancer (dated by TCRdb to about 2017). Turning to the overall study: Every patient began therapy in the mid-2010s and was given atezolizumab 1,200 mg intravenously every 3 weeks. About 85% of the roughly 30 patients were males with bladder-origin urothelial cancer, and about 60% of the roughly 29 reported a prior smoking history. An ECOG performance status of 0 or 1 was recorded for the patients, and 0 to 3 prior chemotherapy regimens had been received by the patients. Blood samples were analyzed at 3 weeks after treatment start (second dose) and at 6 weeks after treatment start. Blood samples gave median yields of about 150,000 T cells and over 80,000 unique TCRs, along with a median clonality of roughly 0.08. Somatic, immune and clinical correlates of response to PD-L1 blockade with atezolizumab in urothelial cancer were the focus of an exploratory multi-omic analysis. TCR sequencing covered pretreatment tumor samples and matched, serially collected peripheral blood taken before and after atezolizumab treatment. Durable clinical benefit was defined as progression-free survival longer than 6 months, and TCR features were also tested against progression-free and overall survival. Whole exome sequencing and RNA sequencing of pretreatment tumors were performed alongside TCR sequencing in the same patients. Roughly 10 patients reached durable clinical benefit, while about 20 patients did not. Pretreatment blood TCR-seq was available for fewer than 30 patients, at least one posttreatment blood collection was obtained for about 24 patients, and tumor TCR-seq was available for about 24 patients. Broad study findings and their caveats: Improved progression-free and overall survival was found to be associated with pretreatment peripheral blood TCR clonality below the median. Because the sample size was small (n ≈ 27) and many exploratory analyses were performed, the results are intended to be hypothesis-generating. Greater expansion of tumor-associated TCR clones in peripheral blood 3 weeks after the start of treatment was observed in patients with durable benefit (n of about 21, p = 0.022).

Concerning this clone: Its recognized antigen is unknown. One base away there is no much larger clone; base qualities are not given.

Synthetic TCR analog templates were spiked into each PCR so that absolute template abundance could be estimated from read counts. TCRbeta CDR3 regions were amplified from genomic DNA with bias-controlled V and J gene primers using the immunoSEQ assay. Rearranged TCRbeta segments were sequenced at approximately 20X coverage. Turning to the authors' computational methods: Sequencing errors were corrected by clustering and CDR3s were annotated against IMGT to assign V, D and J genes. Only productive TCRbeta rearrangements were used in downstream analyses, excluding out-of-frame or stop-codon sequences. Clonality was computed as one minus Shannon entropy normalized by the log of the number of unique productive sequences. Clones differing between time points or between blood and tumor were identified using Fisher's exact test with Benjamini-Hochberg correction, with an adjusted p below 0.01 applied as the threshold. Sourced from immuneACCESS, this table was stored by TCRdb with only in-frame sequences that have V and J called. A share of the clones is absent; for the studies checked, an unresolved V gene accounts for under half, and the remainder has no known explanation. V and J calls and clone size are as listed in that table; D and trimming were resolved from the DNA. The sample table lists roughly 63,000 clones, 80% to 90% of them with a count of one. Around 5.7% of the sample lies in the top ten.

The time point label here, explained by the study, means: pretreatment peripheral blood. The cohort comprised 29 patients with locally advanced or metastatic urothelial carcinoma treated at Memorial Sloan Kettering on a trial protocol. Peripheral blood mononuclear cells were collected pretreatment and during treatment, with between 1 and 8 total time points per patient. The Qiagen DNeasy Blood extraction kit was used to purify genomic DNA from total PBMCs and tumor samples. Collected pretreatment and during treatment, PBMCs were isolated and stored as previously described. Reading from cysteine to phenylalanine, the CDR3 counts 13 amino acids. The only DNA kept is the CDR3, 39 bases in frame from the first base. The junction shows trimming of 11 bases on V and 2 bases on J, and the gene matches do not reach 8 bases of it. The CDR1 and CDR2 encoded by the germline V gene (reference sequence) are LNHDA and SQIVND.

This TCR came from a man in his sixties or seventies with urothelial cancer. This specimen consisted of PBMCs, obtained around atezolizumab (anti-PD-L1) treatment. The receptor chain draws on TRBV19 and TRBJ1-2; a stretch of 7 junction bases matches TRBD1. Here is the DNA: TGTGCCTCCCGGGGACAGCCGAACTATGGCTACACCTTC. It specifies CASRGQPNYGYTF.